This paragraph reports one T cell receptor beta chain. Its target is unknown. The entry originates in a study of cytomegalovirus exposure and HLA in healthy donors. PCR was performed using 60 Vbeta and 13 Jbeta primers. Sequencing was performed with immunoSEQ multiplex PCR; in TCRdb, only in-frame clones are kept and a portion is missing. The table lists 150,000 to 200,000 clones, approximately 85% of them singletons. General study results and limits: In an earlier analysis, about 87% or about 30%: the productive usage of most TCR beta V segments. According to reports, the classifier identified cytomegalovirus status with high specificity and sensitivity. A later look showed TCR association rates differing by HLA locus, highest for DRB1 and lowest for HLA-C.

Although they were nominally healthy when sampled, donors likely had unrecorded immune exposures. The germline CDR1 and CDR2 sequences are MNHEY and SVGAGI. The CDR3 totals 13 residues. V lost 6 bases and J lost 10; bases outside the gene matches: 5. The chain has TRBV6-5 and TRBJ1-6, with 8 bases that match TRBD1. This TCR derives from a woman between 45 and 65 years old in good health and CMV-seronegative. Material: PBMCs. CDR3 in DNA: TGTGCCAGCAGACAGGGGGTAGGGTCACCCCTCCACTTT. Amino acid sequence: CASRQGVGSPLHF.